Listed below are T cell receptor beta chains from one sample, sequenced in a study of Ad26.COV2.S vaccination and SARS-CoV-2 variants. Data came from immunoSEQ multiplex PCR; TCRdb stores just in-frame clones and leaves some out. Found here are about 350,000 clones, approximately 90% of them singletons; the top ten hold under 5%. The sample consisted of peripheral blood, taken after recovery from COVID-19. The receptors derive from a human donor who had recovered from COVID-19. CDR3s include the opening cysteine and the closing phenylalanine or tryptophan. A D gene is named only where the DNA matches it firmly.

v_gene,d_gene,j_gene,CDR3nt,CDR3aa
TRBV9,TRBD1,TRBJ1-1,TGTGCCAGCAGCGTTCACAGGGGCTTGAACACTGAAGCTTTCTTT,CASSVHRGLNTEAFF
TRBV2,.,TRBJ2-6,TGTGCCAGCAGTGAAAGCCCGGGAGGGGCCAACGTCCTGACTTTC,CASSESPGGANVLTF
TRBV5-1,.,TRBJ1-6,TGCGCCAGCAGCTTGGAGGCAGGGGACTCACCCCTCCACTTT,CASSLEAGDSPLHF
TRBV4-1,.,TRBJ2-7,TGCGCCAGCAGCCAAGATGTCTTGGGTGCCTACGAGCAGTACTTC,CASSQDVLGAYEQYF
TRBV11-2,.,TRBJ2-3,TGTGCCAGCAGCCCCCAGGGAGGCGGGGCGACACCCACAGATACGCAGTATTTT,CASSPQGGGATPTDTQYF
TRBV3-1/TRBV3-2,.,TRBJ2-3,TGTGCCAGCAGCCACCTACCGAGGGGGGTTACAGATACGCAGTATTTT,CASSHLPRGVTDTQYF
TRBV5-1,.,TRBJ1-3,TGCGCCAGCAGCTTAGGGGGAGCGGGAAACACCATATATTTT,CASSLGGAGNTIYF
TRBV7-9,TRBD1,TRBJ1-1,TGTGCCAGCAGCTTGGACAGGGGCGACACTGAAGCTTTCTTT,CASSLDRGDTEAFF
TRBV5-4,TRBD2,TRBJ2-3,TGTGCCAGCAGCTTCCAGCGGGGGGCTTCAACAGATACGCAGTATTTT,CASSFQRGASTDTQYF
TRBV7-2,.,TRBJ1-3,TGTGCCAGCAGCTCGGGCTCTGGAAACACCATATATTTT,CASSSGSGNTIYF
TRBV13,TRBD2,TRBJ2-5,TGTGCCAGCAGCGCCTCGACTAGCGGGGGACAAGAGACCCAGTACTTC,CASSASTSGGQETQYF
TRBV27,.,TRBJ1-5,TGTGCCAGCAGTTTAAAACAGTTTAGCAATCAGCCCCAGCATTTT,CASSLKQFSNQPQHF
TRBV19,TRBD2,TRBJ2-4,TGTGCCAGTAGTATGGGACTAGCAGACATTCAGTACTTC,CASSMGLADIQYF
TRBV5-1,TRBD1,TRBJ2-1,TGCGCCAGCAGCCCGAGGACAGGGGCCAACTCCTACAATGAGCAGTTCTTC,CASSPRTGANSYNEQFF
TRBV2,.,TRBJ1-1,TGTGCCGGGGAAGGGCCGAACACTGAAGCTTTCTTT,CAGEGPNTEAFF
TRBV11-2,.,TRBJ1-2,TGTGCCAGCAGCTTGGGACATGCCTATGGCTACACCTTC,CASSLGHAYGYTF
TRBV9,.,TRBJ2-3,TGTGCCAGCAGCGGCAACACAGATACGCAGTATTTT,CASSGNTDTQYF
TRBV2,.,TRBJ2-3,TGTGCCAGCAGTAAGCGTGAGGGCCGGCCCAAAGATACGCAGTATTTT,CASSKREGRPKDTQYF